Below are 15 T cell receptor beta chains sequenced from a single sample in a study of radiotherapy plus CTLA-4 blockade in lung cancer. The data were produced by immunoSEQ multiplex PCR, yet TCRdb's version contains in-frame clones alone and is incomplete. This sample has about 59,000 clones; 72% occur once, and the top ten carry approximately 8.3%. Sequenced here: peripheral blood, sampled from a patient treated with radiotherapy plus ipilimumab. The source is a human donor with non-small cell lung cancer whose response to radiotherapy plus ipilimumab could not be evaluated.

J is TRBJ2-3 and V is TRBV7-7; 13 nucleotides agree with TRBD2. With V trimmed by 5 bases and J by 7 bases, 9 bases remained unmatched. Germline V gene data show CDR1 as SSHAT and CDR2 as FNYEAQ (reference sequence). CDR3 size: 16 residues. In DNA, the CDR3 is TGTGCCAGCAGCCAAACGACTAGCGGGAGGATGAATACGCAGTATTTT. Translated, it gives CASSQTTSGRMNTQYF.

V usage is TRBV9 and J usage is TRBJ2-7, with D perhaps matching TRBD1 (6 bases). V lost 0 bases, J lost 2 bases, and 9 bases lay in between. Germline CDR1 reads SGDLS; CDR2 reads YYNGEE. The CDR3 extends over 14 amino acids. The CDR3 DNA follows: TGTGCCAGCAGCGTAGGGACAGCTGCCTACGAGCAGTACTTC. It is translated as CASSVGTAAYEQYF.

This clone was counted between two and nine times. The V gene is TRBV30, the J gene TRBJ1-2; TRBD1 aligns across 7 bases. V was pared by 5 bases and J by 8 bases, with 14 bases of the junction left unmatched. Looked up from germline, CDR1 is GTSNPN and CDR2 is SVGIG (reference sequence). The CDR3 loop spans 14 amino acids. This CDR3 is CAWAVWDSLRGYTF. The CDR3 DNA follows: TGTGCCTGGGCAGTTTGGGACAGCCTGCGCGGCTACACCTTC.

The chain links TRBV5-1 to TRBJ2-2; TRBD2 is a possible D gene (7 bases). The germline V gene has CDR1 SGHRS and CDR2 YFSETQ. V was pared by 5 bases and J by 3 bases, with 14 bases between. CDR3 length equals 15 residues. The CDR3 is CASRMGGPYTGELFF. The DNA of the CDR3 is TGCGCCAGCAGGATGGGGGGGCCTTACACCGGGGAGCTGTTTTTT.

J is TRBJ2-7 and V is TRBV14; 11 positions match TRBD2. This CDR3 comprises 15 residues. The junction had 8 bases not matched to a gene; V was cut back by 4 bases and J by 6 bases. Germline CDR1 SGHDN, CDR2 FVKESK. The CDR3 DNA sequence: TGTGCCAGCAGCCGAGTGACTAGCGGGGTCGGCGAGCAGTACTTC. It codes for CASSRVTSGVGEQYF.

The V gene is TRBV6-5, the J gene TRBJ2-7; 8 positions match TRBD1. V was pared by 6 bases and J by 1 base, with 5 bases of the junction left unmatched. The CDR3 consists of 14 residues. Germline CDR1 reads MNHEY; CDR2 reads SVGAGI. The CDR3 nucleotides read TGTGCCAGCAGCTCCGGGACAGGATCCTACGAGCAGTACTTC. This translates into CASSSGTGSYEQYF.

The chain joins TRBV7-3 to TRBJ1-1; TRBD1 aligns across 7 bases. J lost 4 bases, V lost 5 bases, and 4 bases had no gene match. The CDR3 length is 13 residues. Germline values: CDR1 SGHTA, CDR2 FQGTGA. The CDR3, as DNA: TGTGCCAGCAGCCTACCAGGGGGCACTGAAGCTTTCTTT. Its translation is CASSLPGGTEAFF.

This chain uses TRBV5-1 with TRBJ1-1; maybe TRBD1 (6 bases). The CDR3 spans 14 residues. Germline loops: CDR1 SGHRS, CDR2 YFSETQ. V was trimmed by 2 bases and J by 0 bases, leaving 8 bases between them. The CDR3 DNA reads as TGCGCCAGCAGCTTCGACAGGATGAACACTGAAGCTTTCTTT. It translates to CASSFDRMNTEAFF.

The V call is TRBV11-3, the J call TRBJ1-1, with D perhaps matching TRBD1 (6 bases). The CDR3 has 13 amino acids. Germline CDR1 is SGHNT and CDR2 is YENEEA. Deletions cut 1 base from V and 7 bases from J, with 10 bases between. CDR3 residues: CASSLGSDSEAFF. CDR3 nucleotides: TGTGCCAGCAGCTTAGGGTCGGACAGTGAAGCTTTCTTT.

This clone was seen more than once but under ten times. The CDR3 spells CASSLFLISTEAFF. The CDR3 DNA is TGTGCCAGCAGCTTGTTCCTTATTAGCACTGAAGCTTTCTTT. The rearrangement links TRBV5-4 to TRBJ1-1; D unresolved. The V and J ends lost 1 base and 4 bases respectively, with 11 bases between them. Germline values: CDR1 SGHNT, CDR2 YYREEE (reference sequence). This CDR3 is built from 14 residues.

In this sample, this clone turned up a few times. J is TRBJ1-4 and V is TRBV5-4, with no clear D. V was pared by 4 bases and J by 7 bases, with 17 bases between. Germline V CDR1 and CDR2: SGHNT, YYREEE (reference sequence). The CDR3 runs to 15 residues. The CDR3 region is CASSRGEYVGEKLFF. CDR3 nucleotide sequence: TGTGCCAGCAGCCGCGGAGAATATGTAGGTGAAAAACTGTTTTTT.

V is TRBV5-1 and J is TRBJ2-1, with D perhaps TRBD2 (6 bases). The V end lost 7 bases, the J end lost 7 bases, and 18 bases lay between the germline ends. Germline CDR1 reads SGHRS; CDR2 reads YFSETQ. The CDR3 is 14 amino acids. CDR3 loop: CASGGLPGGNEQFF. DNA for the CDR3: TGCGCCAGCGGCGGGCTCCCTGGGGGGAATGAGCAGTTCTTC. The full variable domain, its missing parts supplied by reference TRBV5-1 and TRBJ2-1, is KAGVTQTPRYLIKTRGQQVTLSCSPISGHRSVSWYQQTPGQGLQFLFEYFSETQRNKGNFPGRFSGRQFSNSRSEMNVSTLELGDSALYLCASGGLPGGNEQFFGPGTRLTVL.

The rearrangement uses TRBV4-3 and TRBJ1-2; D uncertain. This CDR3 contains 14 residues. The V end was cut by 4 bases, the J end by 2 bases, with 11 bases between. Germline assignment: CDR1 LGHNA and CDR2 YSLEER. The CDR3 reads CASSPKTENYGYTF. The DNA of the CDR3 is TGCGCCAGCAGCCCGAAGACGGAGAACTATGGCTACACCTTC.

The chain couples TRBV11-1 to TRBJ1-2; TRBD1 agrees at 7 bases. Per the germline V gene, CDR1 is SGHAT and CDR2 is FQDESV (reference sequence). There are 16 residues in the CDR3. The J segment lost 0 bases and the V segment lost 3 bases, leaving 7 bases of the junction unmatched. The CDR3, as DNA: TGTGCCAGCAGCTTGGCAGGGGGATCAACTAACTATGGCTACACCTTC. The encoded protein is CASSLAGGSTNYGYTF.

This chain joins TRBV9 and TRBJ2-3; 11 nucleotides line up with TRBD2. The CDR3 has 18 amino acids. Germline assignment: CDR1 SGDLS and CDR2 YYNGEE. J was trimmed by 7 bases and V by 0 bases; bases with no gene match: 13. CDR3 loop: CASSVAFQLAGELNTQYF. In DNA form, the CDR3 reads TGTGCCAGCAGCGTAGCGTTCCAACTAGCGGGGGAGTTAAATACGCAGTATTTT.